This T cell receptor beta chain derives from a study of T cell clonality in common variable immunodeficiency. This clone was detected a few times. The CDR3 is cut off 3 residues early in the read; its end comes from the germline J gene. Germline CDR1 DFQATT, CDR2 SNEGSKA (reference sequence). Between the trimmed V and J ends, which lost 2 bases and 3 bases, there was a span of 13 bases. This CDR3 comprises 14 residues. The repertoire was sequenced with immunoSEQ multiplex PCR; TCRdb's copy has only in-frame clones and lacks some. Listed here are tens of thousands of clones without any singletons, the top ten holding approximately 3.6%.

The V and J genes are TRBV20-1 and TRBJ1-2, with a tentative D call TRBD1 (6 bases). The receptor comes from a person between 18 and 75 years old in good health. The specimen sequenced was peripheral blood mononuclear cells. The part of the CDR3 DNA that was read is TGCAGTGCTAGAACCGCCCAGGGGTACTATGGC. Its translation is CSARTAQGYYG. The CDR3 in full is CSARTAQGYYGYTF.